These T cell receptor beta chains were read from a single sample in a study of cytomegalovirus exposure and HLA in healthy donors. The table came from immunoSEQ multiplex PCR; TCRdb's copy has only in-frame clones and leaves some out. The sample has some 140,000 clones, approximately 61% seen once; the top ten hold around 2.5%. What was sequenced was PBMCs. These receptors came from a woman between 40 and 50 years old in good health and CMV-seronegative. The CDR3 runs from the conserved cysteine through the conserved F or W. Fields, in order: D gene, V gene, J gene, clone size, CDR3 DNA, CDR3 protein. A D gene is named only where the DNA matches it firmly. Size values are once, few and many counts, or a class for expanded clones, and some rows have none.

d_gene: TRBD1
v_gene: TRBV5-1
j_gene: TRBJ1-1
abundance: few
CDR3nt: TGCGCCAGCAGACAGGGGGGGAACACTGAAGCTTTCTTT
CDR3aa: CASRQGGNTEAFF

d_gene: NA
v_gene: TRBV5-1
j_gene: TRBJ1-2
abundance: NA
CDR3nt: TGCGCCAGCAGCTTATTAACCCCGGACTATGGCTACACCTTC
CDR3aa: CASSLLTPDYGYTF

d_gene: NA
v_gene: TRBV10-2
j_gene: TRBJ2-7
abundance: NA
CDR3nt: TGCGCCAGCAGTGAGCAGGGCGAAGGGGTCGAGCAGTACTTC
CDR3aa: CASSEQGEGVEQYF

d_gene: NA
v_gene: TRBV28
j_gene: TRBJ1-6
abundance: few
CDR3nt: TGTGCCAGCAGTTTATCGACGGAGTATTCACCCCTCCACTTT
CDR3aa: CASSLSTEYSPLHF

d_gene: NA
v_gene: TRBV28
j_gene: TRBJ1-6
abundance: NA
CDR3nt: TGTGCCAGCAGTCCCGACAGGCTATCACCCCTCCACTTT
CDR3aa: CASSPDRLSPLHF

d_gene: NA
v_gene: TRBV6-5
j_gene: TRBJ1-2
abundance: NA
CDR3nt: TGTGCCAGCAGCCAGACAGAGCTCTATGGCTACACCTTC
CDR3aa: CASSQTELYGYTF

d_gene: NA
v_gene: TRBV28
j_gene: TRBJ1-2
abundance: NA
CDR3nt: TGTGCCAGCAGTTTAGGGCAGGCCTTGAGCTACACCTTC
CDR3aa: CASSLGQALSYTF

d_gene: NA
v_gene: TRBV6-6
j_gene: TRBJ1-5
abundance: NA
CDR3nt: TGTGCCACCAGAGCATCAGGGTCGAATCAGCCCCAGCATTTT
CDR3aa: CATRASGSNQPQHF

d_gene: NA
v_gene: TRBV7-8
j_gene: TRBJ1-4
abundance: NA
CDR3nt: TGTGCCAGCAGCCCCCCGGGAGCAGGGGAAAAACTGTTTTTT
CDR3aa: CASSPPGAGEKLFF

d_gene: TRBD2
v_gene: TRBV5-1
j_gene: TRBJ2-7
abundance: NA
CDR3nt: TGCGCCAGCAGCTTGGCAAGCGGGGCGTCCTACGAGCAGTACTTC
CDR3aa: CASSLASGASYEQYF

d_gene: TRBD2
v_gene: TRBV9
j_gene: TRBJ2-5
abundance: few
CDR3nt: TGTGCCAGCAGCGTCCTAGCGGGGGCCCAAGAGACCCAGTACTTC
CDR3aa: CASSVLAGAQETQYF